This TCR beta chain came from a study of blood T cell repertoires in COVID-19 (dated by TCRdb to the early 2020s). Broadly, across the study: Collaborator samples came from the United States, Italy and Spain and covered acute and convalescent phases of COVID-19. The material from the prospective study consisted of cDNA or gDNA derived from T cells, B-cell-depleted T cells, or PBMCs. Subjects who had been exposed to COVID-19, were actively infected with it, or had recovered from it provided the deeply sampled blood TCRbeta repertoires that made up the dataset. The repertoires were released in a freely available public database meant as a resource for research on the immune response to SARS-CoV-2. The samples were drawn from the first 160 participants of the ongoing ImmuneRACE study and from some 1,300 subjects provided by 6 global collaborators. Sample metadata almost always included a de-identified subject ID, COVID-19 status, age in years and sex. Where available, HLA class I and class II types were obtained from metadata supplied by the sample provider rather than from assay-based typing. Summary of the overall study and its limitations: The quantity of clinical and demographic metadata differed by source and by participant and was supplied without curation.

For this clone: The clone's antigen remains unknown. No base quality values were provided; no much bigger clone lies one nucleotide off.

TCRbeta CDR3 regions were amplified from genomic DNA using the immunoSEQ Assay, a bias-controlled multiplex PCR. From the authors' description of their analysis: The number of nucleated cells in each sample was estimated from the amplification of reference gene primers within the assay. To quantify the absolute abundance of each unique TCRbeta CDR3 rearrangement, sequence reads were collapsed and filtered. For each sample, productive Simpson clonality was calculated as the square root of Simpson's diversity index across productive rearrangements. Imported from immuneACCESS, the table was reduced by TCRdb to in-frame sequences with V and J called. These copies leave out some clones; in studies compared against another copy, an unresolved V gene accounts for under half, and the cause of the remainder is not known. D and trimming were read from the DNA, whereas the V and J calls and clone size are those reported in that table. Here the sample has some 47,000 clones; approximately 90% occur a single time. The ten largest account for under 6.5% of the sample.

The V end loses 5 bases and the J end loses 5 bases, and a stretch of 19 bases separates them. Via the germline V gene, CDR1 is SGHAT and CDR2 FQNNGV. From the cysteine through the phenylalanine, the CDR3 covers 17 amino acids. Only CDR3 DNA is held: 51 bases, read in frame from base 1. Each collaborating institution followed its own protocols to collect whole blood in K2EDTA tubes. Collaborator samples were shipped for TCRbeta analysis as frozen whole blood, isolated PBMCs, or DNA extracted from either sample type. Here the chain combines TRBV11-2 and TRBJ1-6, with a weak D call of TRBD1 (6 bases match). Sequencing used peripheral blood. The sequence derives from a man between 65 and 80 years old with acute or convalescent COVID-19. The CDR3 sequence is CASSLPFGGIHNSPLHF. At the DNA level, the sequence is TGTGCCAGCAGCCTCCCCTTTGGGGGCATTCATAATTCACCCCTCCACTTT.